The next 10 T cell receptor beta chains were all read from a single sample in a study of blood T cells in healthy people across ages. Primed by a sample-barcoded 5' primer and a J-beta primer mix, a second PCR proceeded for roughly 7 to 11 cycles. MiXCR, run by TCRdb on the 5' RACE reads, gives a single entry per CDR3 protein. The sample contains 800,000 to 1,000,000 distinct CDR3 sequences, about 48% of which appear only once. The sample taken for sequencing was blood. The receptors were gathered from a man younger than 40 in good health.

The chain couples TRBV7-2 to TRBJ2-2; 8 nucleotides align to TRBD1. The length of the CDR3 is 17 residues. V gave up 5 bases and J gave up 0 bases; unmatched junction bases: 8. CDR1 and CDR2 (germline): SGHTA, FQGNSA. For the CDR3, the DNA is TGTGCCAGCAGCCGGACAGGGTTAGAAGCGAACACCGGGGAGCTGTTTTTT. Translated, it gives CASSRTGLEANTGELFF.

CDR3 region: CASSSTGTQYF. In DNA, the CDR3 is TGTGCCAGCAGCTCTACGGGTACGCAGTATTTT. This chain joins TRBV7-6 and TRBJ2-3; D ambiguous. V was pared by 4 bases and J by 8 bases, with 7 bases between. The CDR3 spans 11 residues. Germline V lookup: CDR1 SGHVS, CDR2 FNYEAQ.

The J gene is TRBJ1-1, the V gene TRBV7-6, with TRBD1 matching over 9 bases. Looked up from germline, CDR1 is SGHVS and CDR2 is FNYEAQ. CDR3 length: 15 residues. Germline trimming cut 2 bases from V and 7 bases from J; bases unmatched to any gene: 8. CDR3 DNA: TGTGCCAGCAGCTTATTGGGACAGGGTGGGGATGAAGCTTTCTTT. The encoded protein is CASSLLGQGGDEAFF.

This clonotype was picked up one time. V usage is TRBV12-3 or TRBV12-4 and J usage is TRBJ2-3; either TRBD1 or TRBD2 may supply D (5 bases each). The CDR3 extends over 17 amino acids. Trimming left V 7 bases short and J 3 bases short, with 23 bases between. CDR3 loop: CASTLGYRGRRTDTQYF. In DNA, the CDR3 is TGTGCCAGCACCCTTGGGTATCGGGGCAGGAGAACAGATACGCAGTATTTT.

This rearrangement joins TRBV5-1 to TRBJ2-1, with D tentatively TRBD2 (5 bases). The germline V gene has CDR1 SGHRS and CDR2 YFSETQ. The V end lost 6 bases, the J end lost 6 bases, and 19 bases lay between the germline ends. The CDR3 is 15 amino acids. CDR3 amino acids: CASTPLGSAFNEQFF. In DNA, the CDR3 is TGCGCCAGCACGCCCCTGGGGAGCGCCTTCAATGAGCAGTTCTTC.

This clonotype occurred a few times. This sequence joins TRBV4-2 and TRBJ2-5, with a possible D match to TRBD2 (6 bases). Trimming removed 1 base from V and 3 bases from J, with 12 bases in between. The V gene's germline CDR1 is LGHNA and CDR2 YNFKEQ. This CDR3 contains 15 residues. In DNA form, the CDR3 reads TGTGCCAGCAGCCAAGCCGGGACTTGGGAAGAGACCCAGTACTTC. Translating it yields CASSQAGTWEETQYF.

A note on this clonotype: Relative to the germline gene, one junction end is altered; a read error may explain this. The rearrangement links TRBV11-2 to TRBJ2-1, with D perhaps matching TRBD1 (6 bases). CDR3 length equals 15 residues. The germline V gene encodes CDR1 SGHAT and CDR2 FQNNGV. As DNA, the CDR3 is TGTGCCAGCGGCTTATCAGGGGCGGCAGTCGATGAGCAGTTCTTC. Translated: CASGLSGAAVDEQFF.

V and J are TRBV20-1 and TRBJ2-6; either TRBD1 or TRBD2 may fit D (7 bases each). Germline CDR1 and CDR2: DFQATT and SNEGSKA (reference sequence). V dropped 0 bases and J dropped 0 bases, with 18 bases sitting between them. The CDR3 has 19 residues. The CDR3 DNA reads TGCAGTGCTAGAGACCCCGGGGCAGGGGGGGCCTCTGGGGCCAACGTCCTGACTTTC. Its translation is CSARDPGAGGASGANVLTF.

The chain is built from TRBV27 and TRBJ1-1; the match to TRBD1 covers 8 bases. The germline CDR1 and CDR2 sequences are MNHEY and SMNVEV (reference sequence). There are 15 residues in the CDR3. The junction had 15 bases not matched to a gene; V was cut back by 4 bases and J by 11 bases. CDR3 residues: CASSSRDRGLGDAFF. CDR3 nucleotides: TGTGCCAGCAGTTCACGAGACAGGGGCTTGGGCGACGCTTTCTTT.

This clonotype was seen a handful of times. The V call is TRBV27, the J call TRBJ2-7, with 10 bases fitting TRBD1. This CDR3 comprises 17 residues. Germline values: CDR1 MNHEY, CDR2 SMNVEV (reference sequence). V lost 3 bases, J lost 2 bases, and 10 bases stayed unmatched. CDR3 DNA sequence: TGTGCCAGCAGTTTCGGGACAGGGGAAAATCGTGCCTACGAGCAGTACTTC. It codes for CASSFGTGENRAYEQYF.